These 31 T cell receptor beta chains came from one sample sequenced in a study of T cells in women clearing cervical HPV infection. Some clones are missing from TCRdb's copy, which holds only in-frame ones; the method was immunoSEQ multiplex PCR. This sample's table has tens of thousands of clones. The source material was blood buffy coat. The receptor set was obtained from a woman between 18 and 70 years old with a cervical HPV16 infection that either progressed to CIN3+ or cleared (not recorded which).

Comments on this clone: The CDR3 end lies 3 residues beyond the end of the read and is filled in from the germline J gene. The gene calls are TRBV7-8 and TRBJ1-1, with 9 bases identical to TRBD1. The CDR3 is 16 amino acids. The germline CDR1 and CDR2 sequences are SGHVS and FQNEAQ. V shed 1 base, J shed 5 bases, and the junction held 8 bases outside the gene matches. CDR3 protein: CASSLVPDRGGTEAFF. The sequenced CDR3 bases are TGTGCCAGCAGCTTAGTACCCGACAGGGGGGGAACTGAA.

With regard to this clone: One junction end does not reproduce the germline sequence, and a read error may be involved. The sequenced fragment ends 3 residues before the CDR3 boundary, so the rest is inferred from the germline J gene. This rearrangement joins TRBV5-4 to TRBJ2-2; a possible D gene is TRBD2 (6 bases). This CDR3 region has 12 residues. The germline V gene encodes CDR1 SGHNT and CDR2 YYREEE (reference sequence). The CDR3 bases that were read are TGTGCCAGCAGACGGGACGTCGGGGGG. Protein product: CASRRDVGG. In full, the CDR3 is CASRRDVGGLFF.

To note about this clone: Coverage ceases 3 residues before the CDR3 finishes, and the germline J gene fills in the end. This rearrangement joins TRBV19 to TRBJ2-1, with TRBD2 as a possible D gene (5 bases). Trimming stripped 4 bases from V and 9 bases from J, with 13 bases between. Looked up from germline, CDR1 is LNHDA and CDR2 is SQIVND (reference sequence). The CDR3 runs to 13 residues. CDR3 sequence: CASSTRGDFEQFF. CDR3 DNA (partial): TGTGCCAGTAGTACCCGGGGAGACTTTGAG.

Comments on this clone: The read gets to within 3 residues of the CDR3 end, and the germline J gene fills in the rest. V usage is TRBV7-3 and J usage is TRBJ2-1, with 9 positions matching TRBD2. Germline CDR1 is SGHTA and CDR2 is FQGTGA. The J segment lost 8 bases and the V segment lost 1 base, leaving 18 bases of the junction unmatched. The CDR3 spans 19 residues. The CDR3 DNA, read in part, is TGTGCCAGCAGCTTAAAACCCCCTTTTCTGCGGGGGGGCGGTGATGAG. Residues: CASSLKPPFLRGGGDE. From start to end, the CDR3 is CASSLKPPFLRGGGDEQFF.

Worth noting for this clone: The read ends 3 residues shy of where the CDR3 ends; the end is completed using the germline J gene. J is TRBJ2-7 and V is TRBV10-3; tentatively, D is TRBD1 (8 bases). V lost 3 bases to trimming and J lost 1 base, with 19 bases between them. This CDR3 is built from 17 residues. Germline V gene sequence: CDR1 ENHRY, CDR2 SYGVKD. The CDR3 is CAISETGTGLGSYEQYF. Incomplete CDR3 DNA: TGTGCCATCAGTGAAACCGGGACAGGACTAGGGTCCTACGAG.

About this clone itself: The CDR3 end is not reached by the read, which stops 3 residues before it; the germline J gene fills it in. The rearrangement links TRBV20-1 to TRBJ1-1; D call uncertain. Between the trimmed V and J ends, which lost 2 bases and 1 base, there was a span of 11 bases. Germline V CDR1 and CDR2: DFQATT, SNEGSKA (reference sequence). This CDR3 contains 14 residues. Incomplete CDR3 DNA: TGCAGTGCTAGAAGGAGGAGGGCGAACACTGAA. Translated, it gives CSARRRRANTE. The whole CDR3 is CSARRRRANTEAFF.

As regards this clone: From the germline J gene comes the end of the CDR3, since the read stops 3 residues before it. The rearrangement joins TRBV15 to TRBJ2-3; maybe TRBD1 (6 bases). Germline V gene data show CDR1 as LNHNV and CDR2 as YYDKDF (reference sequence). Trimming pared 0 bases from V and 6 bases from J, leaving 10 bases between. This CDR3 contains 14 residues. This chain's CDR3 is CATSRDRTVDTQYF. CDR3 DNA (partial): TGTGCCACCAGCAGAGATAGGACAGTGGATACG. Together with reference TRBV15 and TRBJ2-3, the CDR3 gives the full variable domain: DAMVIQNPRYQVTQFGKPVTLSCSQTLNHNVMYWYQQKSSQAPKLLFHYYDKDFNNEADTPDNFQSRRPNTSFCFLDIRSPGLGDTAMYLCATSRDRTVDTQYFGPGTRLTVL.

Concerning this clone: Read sequence stops 3 residues before the CDR3 end, and the germline J gene provides the missing end. The V and J genes are TRBV20-1 and TRBJ2-1, with 11 bases matching TRBD1. CDR1 is DFQATT, CDR2 SNEGSKA, per germline (reference sequence). The CDR3 consists of 15 residues. V lost 1 base, J lost 8 bases, and 7 bases stayed unmatched. The CDR3 is CSARVGQGVRDEQFF. The CDR3 bases that were read are TGCAGTGCTAGAGTGGGACAGGGGGTTCGCGATGAG.

Details on this clone: With the read ending 3 residues before the CDR3 end, the germline J gene is used to fill in that end. The chain employs TRBV12-3 or TRBV12-4 and TRBJ1-6, with 12 bases fitting TRBD1. The J segment lost 8 bases and the V segment lost 4 bases, leaving 6 bases of the junction unmatched. This CDR3 is built from 16 residues. The sequenced CDR3 bases are TGTGCCAGCAGTTCCGGGACAGGGGGCTTTGATTCACCC. Protein product: CASSSGTGGFDSP. The CDR3 reads in full as CASSSGTGGFDSPLHF.

Points on this clone: The read terminates 3 residues before the CDR3 end, so the remaining end is supplied by the germline J gene. V and J are TRBV2 and TRBJ1-1; D gene uncertain. CDR1 is SNHLY and CDR2 is FYNNEI in the germline V gene. This CDR3 spans 14 amino acids. The V gene lost 4 bases and the J gene lost 1 base, with 10 bases spanning the gap. CDR3 in amino acids: CASSAFEGNTEAFF. CDR3 DNA (partial): TGTGCCAGCAGTGCTTTCGAAGGGAACACTGAA.

As regards this clone: The read halts 3 residues ahead of the CDR3 end, with the missing end drawn from the germline J gene. The chain links TRBV12-3 or TRBV12-4 to TRBJ2-1, with 7 positions matching TRBD1. The CDR3 has 14 residues. V shed 6 bases and J 7 bases; nucleotides not matched to a gene: 9. Partial CDR3 DNA: TGTGCCAGCAGCCGCGACAGGGTCAGGAATGAG. Translating it yields CASSRDRVRNE. The whole CDR3 protein reads CASSRDRVRNEQFF.

In the case of this clone: The CDR3 goes on 3 residues after the read ends, and that part is filled in from the germline J gene. The chain combines TRBV7-9 with TRBJ2-1, with 8 bases lining up with TRBD2. Germline V gene lookup returns CDR1 SEHNR and CDR2 FQNEAQ (reference sequence). V was pared by 3 bases and J by 8 bases, with 9 bases of the junction left unmatched. This CDR3 contains 15 residues. The sequenced CDR3 bases are TGTGCCAGCAGCTTGGGGCGGGGGGCCGGGGATGAG. It yields the protein CASSLGRGAGDE. The full CDR3 reads CASSLGRGAGDEQFF.

Turning to this clone: Sequencing ends 3 residues short of the CDR3 end; the germline J gene provides the rest. V gene TRBV5-1 combines with J gene TRBJ2-3; a weak D match, TRBD2 (5 bases). The germline CDR1 and CDR2 sequences are SGHRS and YFSETQ. The CDR3 length is 15 residues. The CDR3 loop is CASSGFGESRETQYF. The DNA read from the CDR3 is TGCGCCAGCAGCGGGTTCGGGGAATCAAGGGAGACG.

Details on this clone: With the read ending 3 residues before the CDR3 end, the germline J gene is used to fill in that end. This chain links TRBV20-1 with TRBJ1-2; TRBD1 might be the D (5 bases). This CDR3 is 15 amino acids long. The germline gives CDR1 DFQATT, CDR2 SNEGSKA (reference sequence). V lost 0 bases and J lost 1, with 12 bases in between. This chain's CDR3 is CSARDEGVFNYGYTF. The DNA read from the CDR3 is TGCAGTGCTAGAGACGAAGGGGTTTTTAACTATGGC.

Notes on this clone: The CDR3 goes on 3 residues after the read ends, and that part is filled in from the germline J gene. The chain employs TRBV7-2 and TRBJ1-2; D remains ambiguous. The germline CDR1 and CDR2 sequences are SGHTA and FQGNSA. This CDR3 is built from 14 residues. CDR3 region: CASSWGGRVEGYTF. The sequenced CDR3 bases are TGTGCCAGCAGCTGGGGAGGGCGGGTAGAAGGC.

Notes on this clone: With the read ending 3 residues before the CDR3 end, the germline J gene is used to fill in that end. This rearrangement joins TRBV18 to TRBJ1-1; 9 nucleotides align to TRBD1. This CDR3 has 14 amino acids. J was trimmed by 3 bases and V by 3 bases; bases with no gene match: 2. Germline-derived CDR1 and CDR2 are KGHSH and LQKENI. The sequenced part of the CDR3 DNA is TGTGCCAGCTCACCCCGGGACAGGGACACTGAA. It yields the protein CASSPRDRDTE. The whole CDR3 protein reads CASSPRDRDTEAFF.

Comment on this clone: The DNA ends 3 residues before the CDR3 does, and the rest of the CDR3 is filled in from the germline J gene. Other DNA sequences within the sample encode an identical CDR3. The gene calls are TRBV18 and TRBJ2-7, with 7 bases aligning to TRBD1. With V trimmed by 6 bases and J by 2 bases, 7 bases remained unmatched. Germline V gene sequence: CDR1 KGHSH, CDR2 LQKENI. This CDR3 spans 14 amino acids. The CDR3 region is CASSTRQGAYEQYF. Incomplete CDR3 DNA: TGTGCCAGCTCCACTCGGCAGGGGGCCTACGAG.

A note on this clone: The observed sequence ends 3 residues before the CDR3 terminus, with the missing tail filled in from the germline J gene. The gene calls are TRBV20-1 and TRBJ2-3; D is possibly TRBD1 (5 bases). From germline, CDR1 is DFQATT and CDR2 SNEGSKA (reference sequence). This CDR3 has 13 amino acids. Here the CDR3 reads CSAHYTGSETQYF. CDR3 DNA (partial): TGCAGTGCCCACTATACAGGATCCGAGACG.

A word on this clone: The read finishes 3 residues shy of the CDR3 end, and the germline J gene is used to complete it. The genes are TRBV20-1 and TRBJ2-3; D unresolved. Germline V gene data show CDR1 as DFQATT and CDR2 as SNEGSKA (reference sequence). Trimming stripped 0 bases from V and 5 bases from J, with 6 bases between. The CDR3 consists of 12 residues. CDR3 in amino acids: CSARDPRDTQYF. The part of the CDR3 DNA that was read is TGCAGTGCTAGAGATCCCCGAGATACG.

A remark on this clone: The read terminates 3 residues ahead of where the CDR3 ends, so the germline J gene completes it. The same CDR3 can be traced to other DNA sequences in this sample. The chain links TRBV7-2 to TRBJ1-3, with 7 bases fitting TRBD1. The junction had 3 bases not matched to a gene; V was cut back by 5 bases and J by 2 bases. The CDR3 contains 14 residues. CDR1 SGHTA and CDR2 FQGNSA come from the germline V gene. Incomplete CDR3 DNA: TGTGCCAGCAGCCGGACAGGAGCTGGAAACACC. It is translated as CASSRTGAGNT. The full CDR3 is CASSRTGAGNTIYF.

A word on this clone: Coverage ceases 3 residues before the CDR3 finishes, and the germline J gene fills in the end. V gene TRBV20-1 combines with J gene TRBJ2-5, with D uncertain. Germline V gene sequence: CDR1 DFQATT, CDR2 SNEGSKA (reference sequence). The length of the CDR3 is 13 residues. Trimming shortened V by 3 bases and J by 5 bases, and 13 bases separated the two germline ends. The sequenced part of the CDR3 DNA is TGCAGTGCTAGGGGTTACTATGGGGAGACC. Protein product: CSARGYYGET. The entire CDR3 reads CSARGYYGETQYF.

This chain's CDR3 is CASSEDRGGRSPLHF. The CDR3 DNA, read in part, is TGTGCCAGCAGTGAGGATCGCGGGGGGAGGTCACCC. The chain uses TRBV6-1 and TRBJ1-6, with TRBD1 as a possible D gene (5 bases). The missing CDR3 end, 3 residues past where the read stops, is filled in from the germline J gene. Germline V gene lookup returns CDR1 MNHNS and CDR2 SASEGT. This CDR3 comprises 15 residues. Trimming removed 3 bases at V and 10 bases at J, with 16 bases between.

To note about this clone: The CDR3 end falls 3 residues outside the read, so it is completed with the germline J gene. The chain recombines TRBV2 with TRBJ2-7; D unresolved. Germline V gene data show CDR1 as SNHLY and CDR2 as FYNNEI. This CDR3 spans 11 amino acids. V was pared by 4 bases and J by 3 bases, with 4 bases between. Incomplete CDR3 DNA: TGTGCCAGCAGTGGTAGCTACGAG. Translating gives CASSGSYE. The entire CDR3 is CASSGSYEQYF.

Measured by frequency, this clone is medium-sized (0.01 to 0.1%). The read falls 3 residues short of the CDR3 end, and the missing part is taken from the germline J gene. The rearrangement uses TRBV2 and TRBJ2-2, with unresolved D. Germline CDR1 reads SNHLY; CDR2 reads FYNNEI. The length of the CDR3 is 10 residues. CDR3 DNA (partial): TGTGCCAGCGATAACAACCGG. Its translation: CASDNNR. In full, the CDR3 is CASDNNRLFF.

With respect to this clone: The read finishes 3 residues shy of the CDR3 end, and the germline J gene is used to complete it. The genes are TRBV7-2 and TRBJ1-2; unclear D gene. In germline, CDR1 is SGHTA, CDR2 FQGNSA. This CDR3 comprises 12 residues. Trimming removed 5 bases at V and 0 bases at J, with 4 bases between. The CDR3: CASSTANYGYTF. CDR3 DNA, as far as it was read: TGTGCCAGCAGCACAGCTAACTATGGC.

As for this clone: The CDR3 is cut off 3 residues early in the read; its end comes from the germline J gene. This chain links TRBV6-1 with TRBJ1-2, with TRBD1 matching 8 bases. The CDR3 extends over 15 amino acids. V shed 0 bases, J shed 4 bases, and the junction held 4 bases outside the gene matches. Germline loops: CDR1 MNHNS, CDR2 SASEGT. CDR3 DNA (partial): TGTGCCAGCAGTGAAGCTGGGACAGGCATCTATGGC. It is translated as CASSEAGTGIYG. The whole CDR3 protein reads CASSEAGTGIYGYTF.

As to this clone: The read is 3 residues too short to cover the CDR3 end, so that end is filled in from the germline J gene. The chain uses TRBV10-3 and TRBJ2-1; no clear D. The CDR3 has 13 amino acids. Germline loops: CDR1 ENHRY, CDR2 SYGVKD. The V gene lost 7 bases and the J gene lost 4 bases, with 11 bases spanning the gap. The part of the CDR3 DNA that was read is TGTGCCATCACCGAGCAAGGGTACAATGAG. This translates into CAITEQGYNE. The entire CDR3 sequence reads CAITEQGYNEQFF.

To note about this clone: The missing CDR3 end, 3 residues past where the read stops, is filled in from the germline J gene. The chain carries TRBV19 and TRBJ1-5; maybe TRBD1 (6 bases). V lost 7 bases to trimming and J lost 4 bases, with 20 bases between them. The CDR3 is 16 amino acids. Looked up from germline, CDR1 is LNHDA and CDR2 is SQIVND (reference sequence). The sequenced CDR3 bases are TGTGCCAGTACGTTAGGGGGGGCGCGTATGAATCAGCCC. Protein product: CASTLGGARMNQP. The whole CDR3 is CASTLGGARMNQPQHF. The variable domain in full, completed from reference TRBV19 and TRBJ1-5, reads DGGITQSPKYLFRKEGQNVTLSCEQNLNHDAMYWYRQDPGQGLRLIYYSQIVNDFQKGDIAEGYSVSREKKESFPLTVTSAQKNPTAFYLCASTLGGARMNQPQHFGDGTRLSIL.

A note on this clone: The DNA ends 3 residues before the CDR3 does, and the rest of the CDR3 is filled in from the germline J gene. This sequence joins TRBV20-1 and TRBJ2-6; D is ambiguous. V was shortened by 1 base and J by 3 bases, with 10 bases between the two germline ends. This CDR3 has 15 residues. Germline V lookup: CDR1 DFQATT, CDR2 SNEGSKA (reference sequence). The CDR3 is CSARAHARGANVLTF. The sequenced part of the CDR3 DNA is TGCAGTGCTAGAGCCCACGCGCGTGGGGCCAACGTC.

As concerns this clone: The sequenced fragment ends 3 residues before the CDR3 boundary, so the rest is inferred from the germline J gene. The chain employs TRBV5-1 and TRBJ1-5, with D perhaps matching TRBD1 (5 bases). V gave up 1 base and J gave up 2 bases, with 13 bases separating them. The CDR3 is made up of 16 amino acids. Germline CDR1 is SGHRS and CDR2 is YFSETQ. CDR3 bases read: TGCGCCAGCAGCTTGAACCCCCAAGGGGGCAATCAGCCC. Protein product: CASSLNPQGGNQP. The full-length CDR3 reads as CASSLNPQGGNQPQHF.

On this clone itself: Read data end 3 residues before the CDR3 end; the end is taken from the germline J gene. V and J are TRBV7-9 and TRBJ2-1; D gene unclear. V lost 4 bases to trimming and J lost 3 bases, with 4 bases between them. From germline, CDR1 is SEHNR and CDR2 FQNEAQ (reference sequence). The CDR3 spans 12 residues. The CDR3 region is CASSSGYNEQFF. The CDR3 bases that were read are TGTGCCAGCAGCTCAGGCTACAATGAG. Combining the CDR3 with reference TRBV7-9 and TRBJ2-1 gives the whole variable domain DTGVSQNPRHKITKRGQNVTFRCDPISEHNRLYWYRQTLGQGPEFLTYFQNEAQLEKSRLLSDRFSAERPKGSFSTLEIQRTEQGDSAMYLCASSSGYNEQFFGPGTRLTVL.